These T cell receptor beta chains were read from a single sample in a study of blood T cell repertoires in COVID-19. Profiled with immunoSEQ multiplex PCR; TCRdb holds only in-frame clones, not every one. This table has approximately 190,000 clones, approximately 90% appearing once. The sample consisted of PBMCs or T cells enriched from blood (not recorded which). Receptors originate from a woman aged 40 to 55 in a cohort exposed to, infected with or recovered from COVID-19 (not recorded which). Each CDR3 is given with its conserved first and last residue. Each record gives: V gene, J gene, clone size, D gene, CDR3 protein, CDR3 DNA. The D gene is left open where the match is weak. Size is omitted from some rows. Given values are once, few, many or a class for expanded clones.

>TRBV29-1|TRBJ2-3|NA|TRBD2
CSVEGTSGITDTQYF
TGCAGCGTTGAAGGGACTAGCGGGATCACAGATACGCAGTATTTT
>TRBV6-5|TRBJ1-3|NA|NA
CASTTDNSGNTIYF
TGTGCCAGCACAACAGACAACTCTGGAAACACCATATATTTT
>TRBV27|TRBJ2-4|NA|NA
CASRVREDKNIQYF
TGTGCCAGCAGGGTCCGCGAGGACAAAAACATTCAGTACTTC
>TRBV7-8|TRBJ2-1|once|TRBD2
CASSLLTSGRAFHNEQFF
TGTGCCAGCAGCTTACTCACTAGCGGGAGGGCCTTCCACAATGAGCAGTTCTTC
>TRBV23-1|TRBJ1-2|NA|TRBD1
CASKLWGAGGDYGYTF
TGCGCCAGTAAATTGTGGGGCGCAGGGGGAGACTATGGCTACACCTTC
>TRBV11-3|TRBJ2-7|NA|TRBD1
CASTPGQGAYGPYEQYF
TGTGCCAGTACTCCGGGACAGGGGGCGTATGGCCCCTACGAGCAGTACTTC
>TRBV25-1|TRBJ2-3|NA|TRBD2
CASSETGLAGRVSDTQYF
TGTGCCAGCAGTGAAACGGGACTAGCGGGGAGGGTATCAGATACGCAGTATTTT
>TRBV18|TRBJ1-3|NA|NA
CASSYGVNSGNTIYF
TGTGCCAGCTCATACGGGGTCAACTCTGGAAACACCATATATTTT
>TRBV28|TRBJ2-1|NA|TRBD1
CASSPSPRDRGVNEQFF
TGTGCCAGCAGTCCATCGCCTCGGGACAGGGGTGTGAATGAGCAGTTCTTC
>TRBV7-9|TRBJ2-1|NA|TRBD2
CASSLAGGPNEQFF
TGTGCCAGCAGCTTAGCGGGAGGGCCCAATGAGCAGTTCTTC
>TRBV5-6|TRBJ2-2|NA|NA
CASSLEFTGGVTGELFF
TGTGCCAGCAGCTTGGAATTTACAGGCGGTGTCACCGGGGAGCTGTTTTTT
>TRBV9|TRBJ2-3|NA|TRBD1
CASSVGTGRGYTDTQYF
TGTGCCAGCAGCGTAGGAACTGGCAGGGGGTACACAGATACGCAGTATTTT
>TRBV11-3|TRBJ1-1|NA|NA
CASSPTSRGYIGEAFF
TGTGCCAGCAGCCCCACGTCCAGGGGCTATATTGGTGAAGCTTTCTTT
>TRBV4-1|TRBJ2-1|NA|TRBD1
CASSQESAGQGYYNEQFF
TGCGCCAGCAGCCAAGAGAGTGCGGGACAGGGATACTACAATGAGCAGTTCTTC
>TRBV12-3/TRBV12-4|TRBJ2-1|NA|TRBD2
CASSPRTRYEQFF
TGTGCCAGCAGCCCCCGGACTAGGTATGAGCAGTTCTTC
>TRBV11-2|TRBJ2-1|NA|TRBD2
CASSFQTSGRGEQFF
TGTGCCAGCAGCTTCCAGACTAGCGGGAGAGGTGAGCAGTTCTTC
>TRBV7-9|TRBJ1-2|NA|TRBD1
CASSPGQWYGYTF
TGTGCCAGCAGCCCGGGACAGTGGTATGGCTACACCTTC